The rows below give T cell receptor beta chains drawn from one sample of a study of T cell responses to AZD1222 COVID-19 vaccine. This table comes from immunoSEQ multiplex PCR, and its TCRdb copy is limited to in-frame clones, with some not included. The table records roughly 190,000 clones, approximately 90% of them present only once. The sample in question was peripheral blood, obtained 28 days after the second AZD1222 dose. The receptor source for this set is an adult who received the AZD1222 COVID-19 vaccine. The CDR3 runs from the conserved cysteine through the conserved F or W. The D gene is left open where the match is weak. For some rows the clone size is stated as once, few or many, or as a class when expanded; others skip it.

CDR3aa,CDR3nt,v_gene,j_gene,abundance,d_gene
CASSRDSSTDTQYF,TGCGCCAGCAGCAGGGACAGTAGCACAGATACGCAGTATTTT,TRBV10-1,TRBJ2-3,-,TRBD1
CASQGNTEAFF,TGTGCCTCACAGGGGAACACTGAAGCTTTCTTT,TRBV30,TRBJ1-1,-,-
CASSLSTSGGKTYNEQFF,TGTGCCAGCAGCTTATCGACTAGCGGGGGGAAGACGTACAATGAGCAGTTCTTC,TRBV7-8,TRBJ2-1,-,TRBD2
CASSLSWAGELFF,TGTGCCAGCAGTTTATCGTGGGCCGGGGAGCTGTTTTTT,TRBV27,TRBJ2-2,-,-
CATSHYLDPLRGGNTEAFF,TGTGCCACCAGCCACTACCTAGACCCACTACGCGGCGGGAACACTGAAGCTTTCTTT,TRBV15,TRBJ1-1,once,-
CASGRGQETQYF,TGTGCCAGCGGGAGGGGGCAAGAGACCCAGTACTTC,TRBV7-9,TRBJ2-5,-,-
CSAQTSEAGELFF,TGCAGCGCCCAGACTAGCGAGGCCGGGGAGCTGTTTTTT,TRBV29-1,TRBJ2-2,-,TRBD2
CASSQYTSGGASETQYF,TGTGCCAGCAGCCAATACACTAGCGGGGGGGCTTCAGAGACCCAGTACTTC,TRBV4-2,TRBJ2-5,-,TRBD2
CATSRDGTVTLNYGYTF,TGTGCCACCAGCAGAGACGGGACGGTAACTCTCAACTATGGCTACACCTTC,TRBV15,TRBJ1-2,-,-
CASAWGTEAFF,TGTGCTAGTGCCTGGGGGACTGAAGCTTTCTTT,TRBV12-5,TRBJ1-1,-,-
CASSFGRGPNGHQPQHF,TGTGCCAGCAGCTTTGGGCGGGGGCCGAATGGTCATCAGCCCCAGCATTTT,TRBV7-6,TRBJ1-5,-,-
CASSKQGSGANVLTF,TGTGCCAGCAGTAAACAGGGTTCTGGGGCCAACGTCCTGACTTTC,TRBV27,TRBJ2-6,-,-
CASSYYQGPRNQPQHF,TGTGCCAGCAGCTATTATCAGGGGCCTCGTAATCAGCCCCAGCATTTT,TRBV5-6,TRBJ1-5,-,-
CASSLGPSGTGVPYEQYF,TGCGCCAGCAGCTTGGGCCCCTCAGGGACAGGGGTCCCCTACGAGCAGTACTTC,TRBV5-1,TRBJ2-7,-,TRBD1
CASSFGSSPEAFF,TGTGCCAGCAGTTTTGGGTCAAGTCCAGAAGCTTTCTTT,TRBV27,TRBJ1-1,-,-
CASSPLPSVSYEQYF,TGTGCCAGCTCACCATTACCTAGCGTTTCCTACGAGCAGTACTTC,TRBV18,TRBJ2-7,-,-
CASSRQGDTEAFF,TGTGCCAGCAGTCGACAGGGTGACACTGAAGCTTTCTTT,TRBV6-2/TRBV6-3,TRBJ1-1,-,TRBD1
CASGPGETYEQYF,TGTGCCAGCGGACCCGGTGAAACCTACGAGCAGTACTTC,TRBV27,TRBJ2-7,-,-
CASSLAASYNEQFF,TGTGCCAGTAGTTTAGCGGCCTCCTACAATGAGCAGTTCTTC,TRBV19,TRBJ2-1,-,-
CASSAGDRFHSTDTQYF,TGTGCCAGCAGCGCAGGCGACCGCTTTCATAGCACAGATACGCAGTATTTT,TRBV9,TRBJ2-3,-,-
CASSLVAGTPPLEGYTF,TGCGCCAGCAGCTTGGTTGCCGGGACGCCTCCTCTGGAGGGCTACACCTTC,TRBV5-1,TRBJ1-2,-,-
CASSRSSATNEKLFF,TGTGCCAGCAGCCGATCCAGTGCAACTAATGAAAAACTGTTTTTT,TRBV9,TRBJ1-4,once,-
CASRPTGSSEAFF,TGTGCCAGCAGACCGACAGGAAGTTCTGAAGCTTTCTTT,TRBV5-6,TRBJ1-1,-,-
CASSRVTGELFF,TGTGCCAGCAGCCGGGTAACCGGGGAGCTGTTTTTT,TRBV5-6,TRBJ2-2,-,-